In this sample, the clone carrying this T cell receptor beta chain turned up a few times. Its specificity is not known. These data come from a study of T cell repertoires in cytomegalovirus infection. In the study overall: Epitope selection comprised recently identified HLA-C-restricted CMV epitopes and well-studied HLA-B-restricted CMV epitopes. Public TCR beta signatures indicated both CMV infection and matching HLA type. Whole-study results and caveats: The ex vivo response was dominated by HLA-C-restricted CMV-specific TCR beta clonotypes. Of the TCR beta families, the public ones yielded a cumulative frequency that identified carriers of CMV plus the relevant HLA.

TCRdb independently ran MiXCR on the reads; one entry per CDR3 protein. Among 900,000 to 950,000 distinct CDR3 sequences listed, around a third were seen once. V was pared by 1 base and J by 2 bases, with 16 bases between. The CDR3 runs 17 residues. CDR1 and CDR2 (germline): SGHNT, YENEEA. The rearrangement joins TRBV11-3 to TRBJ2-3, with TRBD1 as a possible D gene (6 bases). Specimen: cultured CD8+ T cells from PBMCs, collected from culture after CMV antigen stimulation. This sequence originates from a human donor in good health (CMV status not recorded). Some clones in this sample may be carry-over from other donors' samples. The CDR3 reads CASSLVTQGPYTDTQYF. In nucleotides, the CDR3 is TGTGCCAGCAGCTTAGTAACCCAGGGGCCCTACACAGATACGCAGTATTTT.